This TCR beta chain was observed in a study of control samples from healthy donors and cancer patients. Germline V CDR1 and CDR2: MNHEY, SVGAGI. This CDR3 contains 13 residues. Trimming shortened V by 7 bases and J by 4 bases, and 13 bases separated the two germline ends. Assay: immunoSEQ multiplex PCR; the TCRdb copy retains only in-frame clones and omits some. The sample yields some 130,000 clones, 85% to 95% seen once. Source material: PBMCs. V usage is TRBV6-5 and J usage is TRBJ1-1; maybe TRBD1 (6 bases). This clonotype was sampled from a man aged 45 to 65 with head and neck cancer. The CDR3 here is CASNYLQGTEAFF. The DNA of the CDR3 is TGTGCCAGCAACTATTTACAGGGCACTGAAGCTTTCTTT.